A single sample gave rise to the 18 T cell receptor beta chains below, sequenced in a study of CD8 T cells in ankylosing spondylitis. MiXCR, applied by TCRdb to the 5' RACE reads, yields one record per CDR3 protein. Of 250,000 to 300,000 distinct CDR3 sequences in the sample, 15% to 20% were seen once. Sequencing was carried out using blood, either unsorted or a sorted T cell fraction (not recorded which). The receptors were gathered from a male donor with ankylosing spondylitis or in good health (not recorded which).

This clonotype appeared a few times. The chain couples TRBV4-3 to TRBJ2-1; 11 bases agree with TRBD2. With V trimmed by 0 bases and J by 5 bases, 9 bases remained unmatched. CDR1 and CDR2 from the germline V gene are LGHNA and YSLEER. The CDR3 length is 18 residues. CDR3 in DNA: TGCGCCAGCAGCCAAGATTGGGCTAGCGGGAGGACAAACAATGAGCAGTTCTTC. Amino acid sequence: CASSQDWASGRTNNEQFF.

This chain links TRBV6-1 with TRBJ2-7, with 11 bases aligning to TRBD2. The CDR3 is 15 residues long. CDR1 is MNHNS, CDR2 SASEGT, per germline. With V trimmed by 7 bases and J by 2 bases, 7 bases remained unmatched. The chain's CDR3 is CASIPTSGTTYEQYF. The DNA for the CDR3 is TGTGCCAGCATTCCGACTAGCGGGACTACCTACGAGCAGTACTTC.

The chain carries TRBV3-1 and TRBJ2-1; D not certain. This CDR3 is 14 amino acids long. Germline assignment: CDR1 LGHDT and CDR2 YNNKEL (reference sequence). Trimming cost V 1 base and J 3 bases, with 7 bases left between them. The CDR3 reads CASSQAFGYNEQFF. The CDR3 DNA reads TGTGCCAGCAGCCAAGCCTTCGGCTACAATGAGCAGTTCTTC.

The V gene is TRBV5-6, the J gene TRBJ2-3, with D possibly TRBD1 on 5 matching bases. V was trimmed by 0 bases and J by 1 base, leaving 12 bases between them. This CDR3 comprises 16 residues. Germline-derived CDR1 and CDR2 are SGHDT and YYEEEE. DNA of the CDR3: TGTGCCAGCAGCTTGGGACAGACCGTCGGCACAGATACGCAGTATTTT. Protein sequence: CASSLGQTVGTDTQYF.

This chain links TRBV5-4 with TRBJ2-1; D perhaps matches TRBD2 (5 bases). The V and J ends lost 0 bases and 6 bases respectively, with 10 bases between them. CDR3 length: 14 residues. The germline V gene encodes CDR1 SGHNT and CDR2 YYREEE (reference sequence). The CDR3 loop reads CASSLVDYSNEQFF. The CDR3 coding sequence is TGTGCCAGCAGCTTGGTAGACTATTCCAATGAGCAGTTCTTC.

This clonotype was detected a few times. The genes are TRBV27 and TRBJ2-7, with 7 bases lining up with TRBD1. J gave up 6 bases and V 2 bases, and 7 bases lay outside the gene matches. The V gene's germline CDR1 is MNHEY and CDR2 SMNVEV (reference sequence). This CDR3 contains 14 residues. The CDR3 here is CASSLEGAPGEQYF. In nucleotides, the CDR3 is TGTGCCAGCAGTTTAGAGGGGGCCCCGGGCGAGCAGTACTTC.

This sequence joins TRBV14 and TRBJ2-1; TRBD2 might be the D (6 bases). CDR1 is SGHDN and CDR2 is FVKESK in the germline V gene. The CDR3 covers 14 residues. Trimming shortened V by 1 base and J by 4 bases, and 8 bases separated the two germline ends. Here the CDR3 reads CASSQAGTYNEQFF. The CDR3, as DNA: TGTGCCAGCAGCCAAGCCGGGACTTACAATGAGCAGTTCTTC.

This clonotype was observed a handful of times. The chain uses TRBV6-5 and TRBJ2-7, with 7 positions matching TRBD1. The CDR3 is made up of 14 amino acids. V dropped 1 base and J dropped 4; count of bases not matched to a gene: 4. Per the germline V gene, CDR1 is MNHEY and CDR2 is SVGAGI. CDR3 nucleotide sequence: TGTGCCAGCAGTTACTGGGACAGCGGATACGAGCAGTACTTC. Amino acids: CASSYWDSGYEQYF.

This clonotype has only a few counts. V is TRBV9 and J is TRBJ1-1; D gene ambiguous. Trimming removed 1 base at V and 8 bases at J, with 15 bases between. This CDR3 is 14 amino acids long. Germline V lookup: CDR1 SGDLS, CDR2 YYNGEE. CDR3 region: CASSVIPSGVEAFF. The CDR3 DNA sequence: TGTGCCAGCAGCGTAATCCCTTCCGGGGTAGAAGCTTTCTTT.

The chain couples TRBV7-2 to TRBJ2-7; D could derive from TRBD1 or TRBD2 (5 bases each). The germline V gene has CDR1 SGHTA and CDR2 FQGNSA. The CDR3 has 15 residues. Trimming pared 0 bases from V and 2 bases from J, leaving 11 bases between. CDR3 nucleotide sequence: TGTGCCAGCAGCTTAGCGTCGGGGCCGACCTACGAGCAGTACTTC. This gives the protein CASSLASGPTYEQYF.

The chain combines TRBV19 with TRBJ2-1; D gene unclear. The germline V gene encodes CDR1 LNHDA and CDR2 SQIVND (reference sequence). The CDR3 has 14 residues. Trimming took 3 bases from V and 7 from J, leaving 13 bases between them. CDR3 region: CASSISLVGNEQFF. The CDR3 bases are TGTGCCAGTAGTATTAGCCTAGTGGGAAATGAGCAGTTCTTC.

This clonotype was observed a few times. The rearrangement links TRBV16 to TRBJ1-1, with D possibly being TRBD1 (5 bases). V dropped 4 bases and J dropped 6 bases, with 12 bases sitting between them. Germline values: CDR1 KGHSY, CDR2 FQNENV. The CDR3 is made up of 13 amino acids. CDR3 region: CASSLDLGPEAFF. Here the CDR3 DNA reads TGTGCCAGCAGCCTCGATCTGGGGCCTGAAGCTTTCTTT. Using reference TRBV16 and TRBJ1-1 for the parts outside the CDR3, the full variable domain is GEEVAQTPKHLVRGEGQKAKLYCAPIKGHSYVFWYQQVLKNEFKFLISFQNENVFDETGMPKERFSAKCLPNSPCSLEIQATKLEDSAVYFCASSLDLGPEAFFGQGTRLTVV.

This clonotype came up a few times. The chain employs TRBV15 and TRBJ2-5; 11 bases align to TRBD1. The CDR3 sequence is 17 residues long. The germline CDR1 and CDR2 sequences are LNHNV and YYDKDF (reference sequence). After removal of 3 bases from V and 3 bases from J, the junction contained 9 bases not matched to a gene. In DNA, the CDR3 is TGTGCCACCAGCAGTGAGGTGTGGGACAGGGGGAAAGAGACCCAGTACTTC. Translation: CATSSEVWDRGKETQYF.

The J gene is TRBJ2-1, the V gene TRBV12-1; no DNA check was done on the table's D call, TRBD2. TRBV12-1 is marked as a pseudogene. The CDR3 extends over 15 amino acids. CDR3 DNA sequence: TGTGCCAGCAATTGCGGGAGGGCCCCGTACAATGAGCAGTTCTTC. It specifies CASNCGRAPYNEQFF.

This clonotype has at least ten counts. The chain is built from TRBV10-3 and TRBJ2-7; D might be TRBD2 (6 bases). CDR3 length: 15 residues. The ends were cut back, 3 bases at V and 3 bases at J, with 15 bases in the middle. Germline values: CDR1 ENHRY, CDR2 SYGVKD. The CDR3 bases are TGTGCCATCAGTGAAGACCGGCGGGGACTCTACGAGCAGTACTTC. Its translation: CAISEDRRGLYEQYF.

This clonotype was counted between two and nine times. The chain is built from TRBV6-1 and TRBJ2-1, with 7 bases matching TRBD2. V lost 7 bases and J lost 13; bases outside the gene matches: 22. The CDR3 runs to 16 residues. The germline V gene encodes CDR1 MNHNS and CDR2 SASEGT. Here the CDR3 DNA reads TGTGCCAGCACCAATTACGGGGGAGCGGGAATCGGGTCCCAGTTCTTC. Translation gives CASTNYGGAGIGSQFF.

V is TRBV6-1 and J is TRBJ2-5, with D tentatively TRBD2 (5 bases). Trimming shortened V by 5 bases and J by 4 bases, and 26 bases separated the two germline ends. Germline CDR1 reads MNHNS; CDR2 reads SASEGT. The CDR3 totals 18 residues. Here the CDR3 reads CASSRGIAQTLGPETQYF. In nucleotides, the CDR3 is TGTGCCAGCAGTCGTGGAATAGCGCAGACCCTCGGCCCAGAGACCCAGTACTTC.

This clonotype was seen more than once but under ten times. The gene calls are TRBV5-1 and TRBJ2-1; D possibly uses TRBD1 or TRBD2 (5 bases each). The CDR3 has 15 amino acids. V was cut by 0 bases and J by 3 bases, with 10 bases left in between. The germline gives CDR1 SGHRS, CDR2 YFSETQ. The CDR3 reads CASSLAVGRYNEQFF. CDR3 bases: TGCGCCAGCAGCTTGGCCGTGGGACGCTACAATGAGCAGTTCTTC.